This is a list of T cell receptor beta chains from one sample in a study of beta chain features in type 1 diabetes. The assay was immunoSEQ multiplex PCR, and TCRdb's table has in-frame clones only and misses some. The sample yields over 700,000 clones, 17% seen once. Source material: naive CD4+ T cells from blood. The receptors originated from a woman between 18 and 30 years old in good health. Each CDR3 is given with its conserved first and last residue. The D gene is left open where the match is weak. Some rows mark clone size as missing; the rest say once, few, many or name a class of expanded clone.

.,.,TRBV5-1,TRBJ2-3,14,CASSRRDAGDTQYF,TGCGCCAGCAGTCGGAGGGACGCGGGGGATACGCAGTATTTT
.,TRBD1,TRBV19,TRBJ2-7,14,CASSMTGTGGEQYF,TGTGCCAGTAGTATGACCGGGACAGGGGGCGAGCAGTACTTC
.,TRBD1,TRBV5-1,TRBJ2-1,15,CASSRDRGSYNEQFF,TGCGCCAGCAGCCGCGACAGGGGCTCTTACAATGAGCAGTTCTTC
few,.,TRBV29-1,TRBJ2-1,14,CSSVTTPSGNEQFF,TGCAGCTCGGTGACGACTCCGTCCGGGAATGAGCAGTTCTTC
few,TRBD2,TRBV7-2,TRBJ2-7,14,CASSLYSGTYEQYF,TGTGCCAGCAGCTTATATAGCGGGACCTACGAGCAGTACTTC
few,.,TRBV7-2,TRBJ2-3,14,CASSPARSTDTQYF,TGTGCCAGCAGCCCCGCCAGGAGCACAGATACGCAGTATTTT
.,.,TRBV2,TRBJ1-5,16,CASSDGIGASNQPQHF,TGTGCCAGCAGTGATGGAATAGGGGCCAGCAATCAGCCCCAGCATTTT
few,.,TRBV7-9,TRBJ2-5,15,CASSISAGVAETQYF,TGTGCCAGCAGCATAAGTGCAGGGGTAGCAGAGACCCAGTACTTC
.,.,TRBV7-6,TRBJ1-2,13,CASSSGPNYGYTF,TGTGCCAGCAGCTCCGGACCGAACTATGGCTACACCTTC
few,TRBD2,TRBV19,TRBJ2-1,14,CASCGTRAYNEQFF,TGTGCCAGTTGCGGGACTAGGGCCTACAATGAGCAGTTCTTC
.,.,TRBV15,TRBJ1-5,16,CATSSALRRQNQPQHF,TGTGCCACCAGCAGCGCACTCCGACGGCAGAATCAGCCCCAGCATTTT
few,.,TRBV18,TRBJ2-4,12,CASSPGGDIQYF,TGTGCCAGCTCACCTGGGGGTGACATTCAGTACTTC
few,TRBD2,TRBV4-3,TRBJ2-7,15,CASSQAGTSKAEQYF,TGCGCCAGCAGCCAAGCGGGGACTAGCAAAGCCGAGCAGTACTTC
.,.,TRBV28,TRBJ1-1,15,CASSAAHSPNTEAFF,TGTGCCAGCAGCGCCGCGCATAGTCCGAACACTGAAGCTTTCTTT
.,.,TRBV7-2,TRBJ2-7,13,CASSSRVSYEQYF,TGTGCCAGCAGCTCCCGCGTCAGCTACGAGCAGTACTTC
.,TRBD2,TRBV11-2,TRBJ2-5,15,CASSPFIAGVETQYF,TGTGCCAGCAGCCCTTTTATTGCGGGAGTAGAGACCCAGTACTTC
.,.,TRBV19,TRBJ1-5,13,CARMRGEFQPQHF,TGTGCCCGTATGAGGGGTGAGTTTCAGCCCCAGCATTTT
few,.,TRBV27,TRBJ2-7,14,CASSLIHPSYEQYF,TGTGCCAGCAGTTTAATCCACCCCTCCTACGAGCAGTACTTC
.,TRBD2,TRBV5-6,TRBJ2-1,15,CASSWGLAGDNEQFF,TGTGCCAGCAGCTGGGGACTAGCGGGAGACAATGAGCAGTTCTTC
.,.,TRBV27,TRBJ2-3,17,CASSFSFMARETDTQYF,TGTGCCAGCAGTTTCTCGTTTATGGCTAGGGAGACAGATACGCAGTATTTT
.,.,TRBV6-6,TRBJ2-4,12,CASSPDKNIQYF,TGTGCCAGCAGTCCCGACAAAAACATTCAGTACTTC
few,.,TRBV2,TRBJ2-5,13,CAGLQGLFGTQYF,TGTGCCGGATTACAGGGATTGTTCGGGACCCAGTACTTC
few,.,TRBV28,TRBJ2-7,12,CASSLGDIEQYF,TGTGCCAGCAGTTTAGGGGATATCGAGCAGTACTTC
.,.,TRBV19,TRBJ2-2,12,CASSPPPGELFF,TGTGCCAGTAGTCCTCCCCCCGGGGAGCTGTTTTTT
few,.,TRBV15,TRBJ2-2,15,CATGRGQGNTGELFF,TGTGCCACCGGACGCGGGCAGGGCAACACCGGGGAGCTGTTTTTT
.,.,TRBV6-6,TRBJ1-5,13,CASTQYPGWPQHF,TGTGCCAGCACCCAATATCCCGGTTGGCCCCAGCATTTT
.,TRBD1,TRBV7-9,TRBJ1-1,17,CASSLGNYRGGITEAFF,TGTGCCAGCAGCTTAGGGAACTACAGGGGAGGGATCACTGAAGCTTTCTTT
few,.,TRBV4-3,TRBJ2-3,18,CASSQERRKGQIKFVQYF,TGCGCCAGCAGCCAAGAGAGGAGGAAAGGACAGATAAAATTTGTCCAGTATTTT
.,.,TRBV11-2,TRBJ1-3,14,CASSLIQGGNTIYF,TGTGCCAGCAGCTTAATCCAGGGCGGCAACACCATATATTTT
few,TRBD1,TRBV5-1,TRBJ1-1,16,CASSLPKGTGGTEAFF,TGCGCCAGCAGCTTGCCCAAAGGGACAGGGGGCACTGAAGCTTTCTTT
few,TRBD1,TRBV28,TRBJ2-7,14,CASTPGQGAYEQYF,TGTGCCAGCACCCCGGGACAGGGGGCCTACGAGCAGTACTTC
many,.,TRBV4-3,TRBJ2-1,13,CASSQESTRRLFF,TGCGCCAGCAGCCAAGAGAGTACCCGACGGCTGTTCTTC
.,TRBD2,TRBV9,TRBJ2-1,16,CASSGKLAGAYNEQFF,TGTGCCAGCAGCGGCAAACTAGCGGGAGCCTACAATGAGCAGTTCTTC
.,.,TRBV6-5,TRBJ2-7,13,CASSPLLRYEQYF,TGTGCCAGCAGTCCCCTCTTGAGGTACGAGCAGTACTTC
.,.,TRBV7-2,TRBJ1-1,13,CASSLGYGTEAFF,TGTGCCAGCAGCTTAGGTTACGGTACTGAAGCTTTCTTT